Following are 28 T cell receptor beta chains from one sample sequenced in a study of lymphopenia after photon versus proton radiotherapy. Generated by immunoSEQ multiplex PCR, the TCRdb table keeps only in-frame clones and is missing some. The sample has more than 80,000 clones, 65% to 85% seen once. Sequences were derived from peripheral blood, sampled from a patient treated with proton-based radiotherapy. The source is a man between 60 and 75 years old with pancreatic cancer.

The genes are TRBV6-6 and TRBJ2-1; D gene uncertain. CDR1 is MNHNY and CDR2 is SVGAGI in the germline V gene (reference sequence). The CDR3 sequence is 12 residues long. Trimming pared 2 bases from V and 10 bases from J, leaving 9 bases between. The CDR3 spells CASSYNGREQFF. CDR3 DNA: TGTGCCAGCAGTTACAACGGCAGGGAGCAGTTCTTC.

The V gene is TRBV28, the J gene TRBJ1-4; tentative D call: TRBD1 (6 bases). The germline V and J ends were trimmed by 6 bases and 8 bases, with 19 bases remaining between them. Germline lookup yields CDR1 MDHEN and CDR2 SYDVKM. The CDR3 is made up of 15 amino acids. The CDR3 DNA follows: TGTGCCAGCAGGGGAGTGGGGGGCTTGGCGGAAAAACTGTTTTTT. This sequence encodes CASRGVGGLAEKLFF.

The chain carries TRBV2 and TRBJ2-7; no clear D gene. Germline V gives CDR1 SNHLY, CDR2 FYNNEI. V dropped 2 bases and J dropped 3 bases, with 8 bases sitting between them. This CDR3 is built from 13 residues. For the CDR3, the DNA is TGTGCCAGCAGTGAACGGCTCGTCTACGAGCAGTACTTC. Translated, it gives CASSERLVYEQYF.

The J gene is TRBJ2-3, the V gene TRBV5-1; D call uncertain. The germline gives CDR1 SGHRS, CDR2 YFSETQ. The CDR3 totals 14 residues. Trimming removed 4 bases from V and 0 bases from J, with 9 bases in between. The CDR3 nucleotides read TGCGCCAGCAGCCCGGTAGATAGCACAGATACGCAGTATTTT. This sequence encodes CASSPVDSTDTQYF.

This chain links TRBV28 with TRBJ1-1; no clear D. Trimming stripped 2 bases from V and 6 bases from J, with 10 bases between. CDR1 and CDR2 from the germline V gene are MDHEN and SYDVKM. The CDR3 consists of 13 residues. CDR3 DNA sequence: TGTGCCAGCAGTTTAGGTAGGTTCGCTGAAGCTTTCTTT. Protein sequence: CASSLGRFAEAFF.

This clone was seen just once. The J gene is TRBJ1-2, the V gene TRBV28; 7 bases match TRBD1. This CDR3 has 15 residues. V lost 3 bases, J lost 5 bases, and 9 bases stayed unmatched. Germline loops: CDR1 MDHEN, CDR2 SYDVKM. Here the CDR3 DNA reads TGTGCCAGCAGTTTCTCAGGGGGAAGGTATTATGGCTACACCTTC. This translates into CASSFSGGRYYGYTF.

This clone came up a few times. The CDR3 DNA reads TGTGCCAGCAGCTCCGGCGGGAGCTCCTACAATGAGCAGTTCTTC. Its protein product is CASSSGGSSYNEQFF. The V gene is TRBV5-4, the J gene TRBJ2-1, with 7 positions matching TRBD2. J gave up 0 bases and V 3 bases, and 3 bases lay outside the gene matches. Per germline, CDR1 SGHNT and CDR2 YYREEE (reference sequence). CDR3 length: 15 amino acids.

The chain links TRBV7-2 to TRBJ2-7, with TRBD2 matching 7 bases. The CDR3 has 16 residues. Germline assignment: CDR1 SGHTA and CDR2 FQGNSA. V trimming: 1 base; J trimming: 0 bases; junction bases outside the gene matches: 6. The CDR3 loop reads CASSLVGGGSSYEQYF. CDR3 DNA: TGTGCCAGCAGCTTAGTTGGTGGCGGGAGCTCCTACGAGCAGTACTTC. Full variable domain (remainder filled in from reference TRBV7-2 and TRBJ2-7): GAGVSQSPSNKVTEKGKDVELRCDPISGHTALYWYRQSLGQGLEFLIYFQGNSAPDKSGLPSDRFSAERTGGSVSTLTIQRTQQEDSAVYLCASSLVGGGSSYEQYFGPGTRLTVT.

CDR3 coding DNA: TGTGCCAGCAGTCCCCTCCAGCGGGGGAACTACAATGAGCAGTTCTTC. This encodes CASSPLQRGNYNEQFF. The chain joins TRBV6-6 to TRBJ2-1; 8 bases fit TRBD2. The ends lost 5 bases at V and 3 bases at J; junction bases unmatched: 9. The CDR3 consists of 16 residues. Germline values: CDR1 MNHNY, CDR2 SVGAGI (reference sequence).

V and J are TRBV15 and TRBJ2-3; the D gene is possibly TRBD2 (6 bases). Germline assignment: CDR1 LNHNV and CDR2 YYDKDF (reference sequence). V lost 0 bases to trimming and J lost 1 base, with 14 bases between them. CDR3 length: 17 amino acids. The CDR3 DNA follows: TGTGCCACCAGCAGAGATCCCTCCGGCGGGGGCACAGATACGCAGTATTTT. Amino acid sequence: CATSRDPSGGGTDTQYF.

CDR3: CASSTKYGGTPSSYNEQFF. The CDR3 coding sequence is TGCGCCAGCAGTACAAAGTATGGCGGGACCCCGAGCTCCTACAATGAGCAGTTCTTC. The chain links TRBV5-1 to TRBJ2-1, with D maybe TRBD2 (6 bases). CDR1 and CDR2 from the germline V gene are SGHRS and YFSETQ. V was shortened by 5 bases and J by 0 bases, with 24 bases between the two germline ends. The CDR3 totals 19 residues.

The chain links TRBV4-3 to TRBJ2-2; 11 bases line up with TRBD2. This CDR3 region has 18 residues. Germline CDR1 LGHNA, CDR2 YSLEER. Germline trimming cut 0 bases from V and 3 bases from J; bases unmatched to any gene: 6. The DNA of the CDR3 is TGCGCCAGCAGCCAAGAATTAGCGGGAGGGGCCGACACCGGGGAGCTGTTTTTT. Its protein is CASSQELAGGADTGELFF.

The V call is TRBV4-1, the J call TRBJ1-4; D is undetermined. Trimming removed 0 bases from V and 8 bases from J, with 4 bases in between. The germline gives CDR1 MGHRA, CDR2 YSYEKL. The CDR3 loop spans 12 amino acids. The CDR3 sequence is CASSQDREKLFF. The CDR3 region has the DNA TGCGCCAGCAGCCAAGACAGGGAAAAACTGTTTTTT.

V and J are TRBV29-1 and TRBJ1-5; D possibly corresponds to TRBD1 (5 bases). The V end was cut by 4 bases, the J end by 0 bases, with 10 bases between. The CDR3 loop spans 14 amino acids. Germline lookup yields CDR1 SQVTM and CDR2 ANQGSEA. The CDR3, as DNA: TGCAGCGTTGGGACACGGGATAGCAATCAGCCCCAGCATTTT. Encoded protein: CSVGTRDSNQPQHF.

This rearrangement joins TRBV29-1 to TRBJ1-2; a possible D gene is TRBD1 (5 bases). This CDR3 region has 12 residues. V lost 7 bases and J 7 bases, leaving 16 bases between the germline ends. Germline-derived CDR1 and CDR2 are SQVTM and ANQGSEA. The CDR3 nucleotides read TGCAGCGCCGGGAGCCAGGGAAGTGGCTACACCTTC. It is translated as CSAGSQGSGYTF.

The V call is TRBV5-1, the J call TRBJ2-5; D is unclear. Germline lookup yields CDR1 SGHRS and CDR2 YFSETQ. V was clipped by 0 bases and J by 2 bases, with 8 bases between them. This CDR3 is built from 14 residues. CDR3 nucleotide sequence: TGCGCCAGCAGCTTGGGTTTGGGGCAAGAGACCCAGTACTTC. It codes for CASSLGLGQETQYF.

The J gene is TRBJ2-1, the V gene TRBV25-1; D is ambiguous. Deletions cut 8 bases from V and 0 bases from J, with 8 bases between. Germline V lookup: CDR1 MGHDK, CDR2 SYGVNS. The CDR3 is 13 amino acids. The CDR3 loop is CASAVTSYNEQFF. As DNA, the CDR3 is TGTGCCAGCGCCGTAACCTCCTACAATGAGCAGTTCTTC.

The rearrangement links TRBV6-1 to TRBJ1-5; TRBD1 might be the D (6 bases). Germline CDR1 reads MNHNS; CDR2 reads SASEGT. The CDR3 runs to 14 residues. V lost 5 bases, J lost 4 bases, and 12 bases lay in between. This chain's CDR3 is CASSLARGNQPQHF. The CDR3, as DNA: TGTGCCAGCAGTCTCGCCAGGGGAAATCAGCCCCAGCATTTT.

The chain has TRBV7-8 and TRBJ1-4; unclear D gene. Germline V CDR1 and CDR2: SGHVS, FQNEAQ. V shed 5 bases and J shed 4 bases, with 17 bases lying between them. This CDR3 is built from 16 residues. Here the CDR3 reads CASSPEAYSVNEKLFF. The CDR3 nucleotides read TGTGCCAGCAGCCCAGAGGCGTATTCGGTTAATGAAAAACTGTTTTTT.

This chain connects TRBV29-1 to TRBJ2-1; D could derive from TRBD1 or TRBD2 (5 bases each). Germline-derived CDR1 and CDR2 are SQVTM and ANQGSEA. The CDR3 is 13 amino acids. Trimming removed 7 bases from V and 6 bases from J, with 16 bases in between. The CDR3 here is CSAEGFGANEQFF. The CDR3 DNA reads TGCAGCGCCGAGGGGTTCGGGGCCAATGAGCAGTTCTTC.

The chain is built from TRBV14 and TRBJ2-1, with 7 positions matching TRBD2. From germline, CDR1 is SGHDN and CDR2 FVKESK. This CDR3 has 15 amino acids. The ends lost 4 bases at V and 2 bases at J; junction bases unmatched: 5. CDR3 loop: CASSLREKPYNEQFF. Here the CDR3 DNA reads TGTGCCAGCAGCCTGCGGGAGAAACCCTACAATGAGCAGTTCTTC.

CDR3: CASSLPGTVHNEQFF. CDR3 bases: TGCGCCAGCAGCTTGCCCGGGACAGTACACAATGAGCAGTTCTTC. This chain connects TRBV5-1 to TRBJ2-1; 7 nucleotides agree with TRBD1. CDR1 and CDR2 (germline): SGHRS, YFSETQ. This CDR3 comprises 15 residues. Trimming at V came to 1 base and at J to 5 bases, leaving 6 bases not matched to a gene. Full variable domain (missing parts from reference TRBV5-1 and TRBJ2-1): KAGVTQTPRYLIKTRGQQVTLSCSPISGHRSVSWYQQTPGQGLQFLFEYFSETQRNKGNFPGRFSGRQFSNSRSEMNVSTLELGDSALYLCASSLPGTVHNEQFFGPGTRLTVL.

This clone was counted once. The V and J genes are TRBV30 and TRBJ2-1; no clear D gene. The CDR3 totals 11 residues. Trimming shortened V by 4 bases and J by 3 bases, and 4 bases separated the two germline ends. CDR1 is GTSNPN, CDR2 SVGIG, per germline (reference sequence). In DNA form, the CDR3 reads TGTGCCTGGAAGGTCTACAATGAGCAGTTCTTC. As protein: CAWKVYNEQFF.

In nucleotides, the CDR3 is TGCGCCAGCAGCCATTCAGGGGCCCACAATGAGCAGTTCTTC. This gives the protein CASSHSGAHNEQFF. The V call is TRBV5-1, the J call TRBJ2-1; the D gene is possibly TRBD1 (6 bases). This CDR3 has 14 residues. Trimming pared 4 bases from V and 5 bases from J, leaving 13 bases between. The germline V gene has CDR1 SGHRS and CDR2 YFSETQ.

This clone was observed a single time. The CDR3 reads CASSLTGEGGNQPQHF. CDR3 sequence (DNA): TGCGCCAGCAGCTTAACGGGGGAAGGAGGCAATCAGCCCCAGCATTTT. The chain joins TRBV5-1 to TRBJ1-5; a weak D match, TRBD1 (5 bases). Trimming cost V 2 bases and J 2 bases, with 14 bases left between them. This CDR3 comprises 16 residues. Germline CDR1 and CDR2: SGHRS and YFSETQ.

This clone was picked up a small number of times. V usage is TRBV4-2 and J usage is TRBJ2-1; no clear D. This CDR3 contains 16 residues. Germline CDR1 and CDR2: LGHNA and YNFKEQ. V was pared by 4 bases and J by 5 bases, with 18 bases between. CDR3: CASSREVDRRDNEQFF. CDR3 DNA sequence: TGTGCCAGCAGCCGGGAAGTCGACCGGAGAGACAATGAGCAGTTCTTC.

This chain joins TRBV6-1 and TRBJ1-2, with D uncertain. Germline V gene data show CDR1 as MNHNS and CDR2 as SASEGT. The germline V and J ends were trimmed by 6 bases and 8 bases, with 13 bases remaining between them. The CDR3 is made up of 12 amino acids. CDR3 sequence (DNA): TGTGCCAGCAGAGAAAGCGCGGGGGGCTACACCTTC. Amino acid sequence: CASRESAGGYTF.

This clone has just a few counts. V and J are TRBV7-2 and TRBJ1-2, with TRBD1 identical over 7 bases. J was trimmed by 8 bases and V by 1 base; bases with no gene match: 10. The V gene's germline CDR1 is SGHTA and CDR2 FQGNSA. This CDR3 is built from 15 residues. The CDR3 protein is CASSLGDSRLGGYTF. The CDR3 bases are TGTGCCAGCAGCTTAGGGGACAGCCGGCTGGGAGGCTACACCTTC.